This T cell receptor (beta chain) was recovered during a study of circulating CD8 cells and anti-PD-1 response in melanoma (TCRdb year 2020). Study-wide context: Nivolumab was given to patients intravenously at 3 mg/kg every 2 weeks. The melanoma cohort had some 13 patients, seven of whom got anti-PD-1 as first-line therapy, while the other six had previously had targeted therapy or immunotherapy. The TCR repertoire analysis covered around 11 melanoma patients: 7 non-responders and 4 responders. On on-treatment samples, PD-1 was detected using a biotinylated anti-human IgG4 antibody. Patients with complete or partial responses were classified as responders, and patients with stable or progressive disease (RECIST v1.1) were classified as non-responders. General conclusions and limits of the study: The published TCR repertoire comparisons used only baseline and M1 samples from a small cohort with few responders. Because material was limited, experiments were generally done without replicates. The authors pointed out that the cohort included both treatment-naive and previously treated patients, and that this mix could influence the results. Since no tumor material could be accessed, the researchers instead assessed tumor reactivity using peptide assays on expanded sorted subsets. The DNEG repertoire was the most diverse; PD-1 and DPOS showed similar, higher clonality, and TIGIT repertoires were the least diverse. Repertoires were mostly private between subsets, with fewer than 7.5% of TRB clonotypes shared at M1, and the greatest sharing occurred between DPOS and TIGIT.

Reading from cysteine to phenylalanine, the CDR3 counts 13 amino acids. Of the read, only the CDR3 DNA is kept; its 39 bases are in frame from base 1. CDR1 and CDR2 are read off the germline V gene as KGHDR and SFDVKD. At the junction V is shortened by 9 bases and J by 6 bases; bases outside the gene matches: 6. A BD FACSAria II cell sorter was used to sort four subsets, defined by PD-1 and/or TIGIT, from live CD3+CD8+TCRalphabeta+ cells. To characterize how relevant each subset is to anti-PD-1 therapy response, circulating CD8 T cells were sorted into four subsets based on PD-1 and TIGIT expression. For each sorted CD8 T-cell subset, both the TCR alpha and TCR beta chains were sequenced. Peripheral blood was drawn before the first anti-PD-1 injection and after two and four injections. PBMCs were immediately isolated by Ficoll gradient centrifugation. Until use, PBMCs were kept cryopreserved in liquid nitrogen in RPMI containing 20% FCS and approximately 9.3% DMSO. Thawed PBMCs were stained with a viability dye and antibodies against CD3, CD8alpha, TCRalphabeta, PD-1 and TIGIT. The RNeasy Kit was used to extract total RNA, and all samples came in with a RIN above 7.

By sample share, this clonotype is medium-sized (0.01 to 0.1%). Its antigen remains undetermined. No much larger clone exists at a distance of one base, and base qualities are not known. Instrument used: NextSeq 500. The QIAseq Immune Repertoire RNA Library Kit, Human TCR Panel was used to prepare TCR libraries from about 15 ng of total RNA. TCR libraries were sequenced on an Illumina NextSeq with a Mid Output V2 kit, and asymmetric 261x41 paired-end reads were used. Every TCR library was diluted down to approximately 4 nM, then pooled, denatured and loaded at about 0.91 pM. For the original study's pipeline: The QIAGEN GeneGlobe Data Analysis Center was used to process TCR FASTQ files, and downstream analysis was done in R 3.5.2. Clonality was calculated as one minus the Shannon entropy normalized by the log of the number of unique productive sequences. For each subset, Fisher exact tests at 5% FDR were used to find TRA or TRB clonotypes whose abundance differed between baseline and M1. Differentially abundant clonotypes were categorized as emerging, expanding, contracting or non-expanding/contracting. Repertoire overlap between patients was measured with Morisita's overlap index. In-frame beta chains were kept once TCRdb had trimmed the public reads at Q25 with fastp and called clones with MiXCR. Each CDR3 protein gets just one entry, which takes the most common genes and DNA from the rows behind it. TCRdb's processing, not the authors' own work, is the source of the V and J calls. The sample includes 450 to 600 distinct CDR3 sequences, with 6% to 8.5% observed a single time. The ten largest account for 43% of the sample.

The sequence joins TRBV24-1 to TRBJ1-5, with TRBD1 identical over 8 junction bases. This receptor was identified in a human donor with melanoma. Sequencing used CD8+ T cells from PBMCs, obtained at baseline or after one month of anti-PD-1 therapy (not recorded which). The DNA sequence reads TGTGCCACCGCAGGGGGCGAGGGTCAGCCCCAGCATTTT. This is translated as CATAGGEGQPQHF.